This section outlines one TCR beta chain sequence together with its context. The length of the CDR3 is 15 residues. CDR1 and CDR2 (germline): SGHTA, FQGTGA. With 5 bases clipped from V and 8 bases from J, the junction kept 9 bases outside the gene matches. The data stem from a study of blood T cell repertoires in COVID-19. In the study overall: There were acute and convalescent COVID-19 samples, and they came from the United States, Italy and Spain. PBMCs, B-cell-depleted T cells, or T cells provided the cDNA or gDNA that made up the material.

Source study methods: Estimation of nucleated cell counts was performed using reference gene primer amplification. The assay was immunoSEQ multiplex PCR, and TCRdb's table has in-frame clones only and misses some. V and J calls and clone size are those listed in that table; D and trimming were worked out from the DNA. The table has about 99,000 clones, 82% seen once. Sample: peripheral blood. This TCR came from a man aged 55 to 69 with acute or convalescent COVID-19. The chain has TRBV7-3 and TRBJ2-1; 10 bases fit TRBD2. The CDR3 protein is CASSRAGGQGYEQFF. The CDR3 DNA sequence: TGTGCCAGCAGCCGAGCGGGAGGGCAGGGGTATGAGCAGTTCTTC.